The next 13 T cell receptor beta chains were all read from a single sample in a study of T cell responses to AZD1222 COVID-19 vaccine. The data were produced by immunoSEQ multiplex PCR, yet TCRdb's version contains in-frame clones alone and is incomplete. The sample has around 95,000 clones; more than 75% are singletons. The sequencing here drew on peripheral blood, taken on day 0 of AZD1222 vaccination. These receptors came from an adult in good health.

The chain employs TRBV6-2 or TRBV6-3 and TRBJ1-1, with D tentatively TRBD1 (6 bases). V lost 3 bases to trimming and J lost 1 base, with 21 bases between them. The CDR3 extends over 18 amino acids. Germline CDR1 reads MNHEY; CDR2 reads SVGEGT. The CDR3 is CASSYTPPLGHPNTEAFF. In DNA form, the CDR3 reads TGTGCCAGCAGTTATACCCCACCTTTGGGACATCCGAACACTGAAGCTTTCTTT.

CDR3 region: CATSRGRGTDTQYF. CDR3 nucleotide sequence: TGTGCCACCAGCAGGGGGAGGGGCACAGATACGCAGTATTTT. The chain recombines TRBV15 with TRBJ2-3; 7 positions agree with TRBD2. The CDR3 sequence is 14 residues long. Germline assignment: CDR1 LNHNV and CDR2 YYDKDF (reference sequence). The ends lost 3 bases at V and 1 base at J; junction bases unmatched: 1.

The gene calls are TRBV7-3 and TRBJ1-1, with D hard to call. From germline, CDR1 is SGHTA and CDR2 FQGTGA. CDR3 length: 13 residues. The V and J ends lost 2 bases and 3 bases respectively, with 7 bases between them. The CDR3: CASSLGSDTEAFF. CDR3 DNA sequence: TGTGCCAGCAGCTTAGGGTCGGACACTGAAGCTTTCTTT.

This clone showed up just once. V gene TRBV10-3 combines with J gene TRBJ2-5, with no clear D. The germline CDR1 and CDR2 sequences are ENHRY and SYGVKD. This CDR3 spans 12 amino acids. V was trimmed by 7 bases and J by 0 bases, leaving 6 bases between them. In DNA form, the CDR3 reads TGTGCCATCAAGGGTAACCAAGAGACCCAGTACTTC. It is translated as CAIKGNQETQYF.

The chain couples TRBV4-2 to TRBJ2-7; 7 positions agree with TRBD1. J lost 0 bases, V lost 1 base, and 6 bases had no gene match. The germline CDR1 and CDR2 sequences are LGHNA and YNFKEQ. The CDR3 is made up of 16 amino acids. DNA of the CDR3: TGTGCCAGCAGCCAAGCTCCCAGGGGGAGCTCCTACGAGCAGTACTTC. The encoded protein is CASSQAPRGSSYEQYF.

The chain recombines TRBV6-4 with TRBJ2-1; tentatively, D is TRBD1 (5 bases). Trimming pared 5 bases from V and 8 bases from J, leaving 16 bases between. Germline assignment: CDR1 MRHNA and CDR2 SNTAGT. This CDR3 region has 14 residues. CDR3 region: CASSPKVEGDEQFF. DNA of the CDR3: TGTGCCAGCAGTCCAAAGGTGGAAGGGGATGAGCAGTTCTTC.

This clone was recorded once. The chain carries TRBV7-3 and TRBJ2-3; 8 positions match TRBD2. V gave up 4 bases and J gave up 3 bases; unmatched junction bases: 6. The CDR3 consists of 15 residues. Germline CDR1 is SGHTA and CDR2 is FQGTGA. The CDR3 sequence: CASSSLGTSTDTQYF. CDR3 coding DNA: TGTGCCAGCAGCTCGCTAGGGACTAGTACAGATACGCAGTATTTT.

This clone appeared once. The chain's CDR3 is CASSLGGFGISPQHF. Here the CDR3 DNA reads TGTGCCAGCAGTTTAGGCGGTTTTGGCATCAGCCCCCAGCATTTT. The J gene is TRBJ1-5, the V gene TRBV28; D remains ambiguous. Trimming took 2 bases from V and 10 from J, leaving 18 bases between them. The CDR3 extends over 15 amino acids. Germline assignment: CDR1 MDHEN and CDR2 SYDVKM.

This clone was picked up one time. The chain employs TRBV7-3 and TRBJ2-1, with 10 positions matching TRBD2. The J segment lost 3 bases and the V segment lost 4 bases, leaving 3 bases of the junction unmatched. In germline, CDR1 is SGHTA, CDR2 FQGTGA. CDR3 length equals 15 residues. The CDR3 DNA sequence: TGTGCCAGCAGCTCTGTAGCGGGAGGCTACAATGAGCAGTTCTTC. Translated: CASSSVAGGYNEQFF.

The rearrangement uses TRBV10-3 and TRBJ1-2; D is perhaps TRBD1 (5 bases). Trimming removed 0 bases from V and 1 base from J, with 6 bases in between. Germline V lookup: CDR1 ENHRY, CDR2 SYGVKD. CDR3 length: 14 residues. The CDR3 DNA is TGTGCCATCAGTGAGTCAGGGGATAACTATGGCTACACCTTC. It codes for CAISESGDNYGYTF.

The rearrangement links TRBV6-1 to TRBJ2-7; TRBD2 agrees at 12 bases. The V and J ends lost 0 bases and 7 bases, in that order; junction bases with no gene match: 7. CDR1 MNHNS and CDR2 SASEGT come from the germline V gene. CDR3 length: 16 residues. The CDR3, as DNA: TGTGCCAGCAGTGAAGCTCTGACTAGCGGGAGTACAGAGCAGTACTTC. Translated, it gives CASSEALTSGSTEQYF.

V usage is TRBV2 and J usage is TRBJ1-4; 7 nucleotides line up with TRBD1. Looked up from germline, CDR1 is SNHLY and CDR2 is FYNNEI. The CDR3 length is 14 residues. Germline trimming cut 6 bases from V and 3 bases from J; bases unmatched to any gene: 4. The CDR3 region is CASRQGTANEKLFF. Here the CDR3 DNA reads TGTGCCAGCAGACAGGGGACAGCTAATGAAAAACTGTTTTTT.

For the CDR3, the DNA is TGTGCCAGCAGCTTAGCGATGGGCTACGAGCAGTACTTC. It codes for CASSLAMGYEQYF. The chain combines TRBV7-2 with TRBJ2-7, with D uncertain. CDR3 length: 13 residues. Between the trimmed V and J ends, which lost 0 bases and 3 bases, there was a span of 6 bases. CDR1 SGHTA and CDR2 FQGNSA come from the germline V gene.